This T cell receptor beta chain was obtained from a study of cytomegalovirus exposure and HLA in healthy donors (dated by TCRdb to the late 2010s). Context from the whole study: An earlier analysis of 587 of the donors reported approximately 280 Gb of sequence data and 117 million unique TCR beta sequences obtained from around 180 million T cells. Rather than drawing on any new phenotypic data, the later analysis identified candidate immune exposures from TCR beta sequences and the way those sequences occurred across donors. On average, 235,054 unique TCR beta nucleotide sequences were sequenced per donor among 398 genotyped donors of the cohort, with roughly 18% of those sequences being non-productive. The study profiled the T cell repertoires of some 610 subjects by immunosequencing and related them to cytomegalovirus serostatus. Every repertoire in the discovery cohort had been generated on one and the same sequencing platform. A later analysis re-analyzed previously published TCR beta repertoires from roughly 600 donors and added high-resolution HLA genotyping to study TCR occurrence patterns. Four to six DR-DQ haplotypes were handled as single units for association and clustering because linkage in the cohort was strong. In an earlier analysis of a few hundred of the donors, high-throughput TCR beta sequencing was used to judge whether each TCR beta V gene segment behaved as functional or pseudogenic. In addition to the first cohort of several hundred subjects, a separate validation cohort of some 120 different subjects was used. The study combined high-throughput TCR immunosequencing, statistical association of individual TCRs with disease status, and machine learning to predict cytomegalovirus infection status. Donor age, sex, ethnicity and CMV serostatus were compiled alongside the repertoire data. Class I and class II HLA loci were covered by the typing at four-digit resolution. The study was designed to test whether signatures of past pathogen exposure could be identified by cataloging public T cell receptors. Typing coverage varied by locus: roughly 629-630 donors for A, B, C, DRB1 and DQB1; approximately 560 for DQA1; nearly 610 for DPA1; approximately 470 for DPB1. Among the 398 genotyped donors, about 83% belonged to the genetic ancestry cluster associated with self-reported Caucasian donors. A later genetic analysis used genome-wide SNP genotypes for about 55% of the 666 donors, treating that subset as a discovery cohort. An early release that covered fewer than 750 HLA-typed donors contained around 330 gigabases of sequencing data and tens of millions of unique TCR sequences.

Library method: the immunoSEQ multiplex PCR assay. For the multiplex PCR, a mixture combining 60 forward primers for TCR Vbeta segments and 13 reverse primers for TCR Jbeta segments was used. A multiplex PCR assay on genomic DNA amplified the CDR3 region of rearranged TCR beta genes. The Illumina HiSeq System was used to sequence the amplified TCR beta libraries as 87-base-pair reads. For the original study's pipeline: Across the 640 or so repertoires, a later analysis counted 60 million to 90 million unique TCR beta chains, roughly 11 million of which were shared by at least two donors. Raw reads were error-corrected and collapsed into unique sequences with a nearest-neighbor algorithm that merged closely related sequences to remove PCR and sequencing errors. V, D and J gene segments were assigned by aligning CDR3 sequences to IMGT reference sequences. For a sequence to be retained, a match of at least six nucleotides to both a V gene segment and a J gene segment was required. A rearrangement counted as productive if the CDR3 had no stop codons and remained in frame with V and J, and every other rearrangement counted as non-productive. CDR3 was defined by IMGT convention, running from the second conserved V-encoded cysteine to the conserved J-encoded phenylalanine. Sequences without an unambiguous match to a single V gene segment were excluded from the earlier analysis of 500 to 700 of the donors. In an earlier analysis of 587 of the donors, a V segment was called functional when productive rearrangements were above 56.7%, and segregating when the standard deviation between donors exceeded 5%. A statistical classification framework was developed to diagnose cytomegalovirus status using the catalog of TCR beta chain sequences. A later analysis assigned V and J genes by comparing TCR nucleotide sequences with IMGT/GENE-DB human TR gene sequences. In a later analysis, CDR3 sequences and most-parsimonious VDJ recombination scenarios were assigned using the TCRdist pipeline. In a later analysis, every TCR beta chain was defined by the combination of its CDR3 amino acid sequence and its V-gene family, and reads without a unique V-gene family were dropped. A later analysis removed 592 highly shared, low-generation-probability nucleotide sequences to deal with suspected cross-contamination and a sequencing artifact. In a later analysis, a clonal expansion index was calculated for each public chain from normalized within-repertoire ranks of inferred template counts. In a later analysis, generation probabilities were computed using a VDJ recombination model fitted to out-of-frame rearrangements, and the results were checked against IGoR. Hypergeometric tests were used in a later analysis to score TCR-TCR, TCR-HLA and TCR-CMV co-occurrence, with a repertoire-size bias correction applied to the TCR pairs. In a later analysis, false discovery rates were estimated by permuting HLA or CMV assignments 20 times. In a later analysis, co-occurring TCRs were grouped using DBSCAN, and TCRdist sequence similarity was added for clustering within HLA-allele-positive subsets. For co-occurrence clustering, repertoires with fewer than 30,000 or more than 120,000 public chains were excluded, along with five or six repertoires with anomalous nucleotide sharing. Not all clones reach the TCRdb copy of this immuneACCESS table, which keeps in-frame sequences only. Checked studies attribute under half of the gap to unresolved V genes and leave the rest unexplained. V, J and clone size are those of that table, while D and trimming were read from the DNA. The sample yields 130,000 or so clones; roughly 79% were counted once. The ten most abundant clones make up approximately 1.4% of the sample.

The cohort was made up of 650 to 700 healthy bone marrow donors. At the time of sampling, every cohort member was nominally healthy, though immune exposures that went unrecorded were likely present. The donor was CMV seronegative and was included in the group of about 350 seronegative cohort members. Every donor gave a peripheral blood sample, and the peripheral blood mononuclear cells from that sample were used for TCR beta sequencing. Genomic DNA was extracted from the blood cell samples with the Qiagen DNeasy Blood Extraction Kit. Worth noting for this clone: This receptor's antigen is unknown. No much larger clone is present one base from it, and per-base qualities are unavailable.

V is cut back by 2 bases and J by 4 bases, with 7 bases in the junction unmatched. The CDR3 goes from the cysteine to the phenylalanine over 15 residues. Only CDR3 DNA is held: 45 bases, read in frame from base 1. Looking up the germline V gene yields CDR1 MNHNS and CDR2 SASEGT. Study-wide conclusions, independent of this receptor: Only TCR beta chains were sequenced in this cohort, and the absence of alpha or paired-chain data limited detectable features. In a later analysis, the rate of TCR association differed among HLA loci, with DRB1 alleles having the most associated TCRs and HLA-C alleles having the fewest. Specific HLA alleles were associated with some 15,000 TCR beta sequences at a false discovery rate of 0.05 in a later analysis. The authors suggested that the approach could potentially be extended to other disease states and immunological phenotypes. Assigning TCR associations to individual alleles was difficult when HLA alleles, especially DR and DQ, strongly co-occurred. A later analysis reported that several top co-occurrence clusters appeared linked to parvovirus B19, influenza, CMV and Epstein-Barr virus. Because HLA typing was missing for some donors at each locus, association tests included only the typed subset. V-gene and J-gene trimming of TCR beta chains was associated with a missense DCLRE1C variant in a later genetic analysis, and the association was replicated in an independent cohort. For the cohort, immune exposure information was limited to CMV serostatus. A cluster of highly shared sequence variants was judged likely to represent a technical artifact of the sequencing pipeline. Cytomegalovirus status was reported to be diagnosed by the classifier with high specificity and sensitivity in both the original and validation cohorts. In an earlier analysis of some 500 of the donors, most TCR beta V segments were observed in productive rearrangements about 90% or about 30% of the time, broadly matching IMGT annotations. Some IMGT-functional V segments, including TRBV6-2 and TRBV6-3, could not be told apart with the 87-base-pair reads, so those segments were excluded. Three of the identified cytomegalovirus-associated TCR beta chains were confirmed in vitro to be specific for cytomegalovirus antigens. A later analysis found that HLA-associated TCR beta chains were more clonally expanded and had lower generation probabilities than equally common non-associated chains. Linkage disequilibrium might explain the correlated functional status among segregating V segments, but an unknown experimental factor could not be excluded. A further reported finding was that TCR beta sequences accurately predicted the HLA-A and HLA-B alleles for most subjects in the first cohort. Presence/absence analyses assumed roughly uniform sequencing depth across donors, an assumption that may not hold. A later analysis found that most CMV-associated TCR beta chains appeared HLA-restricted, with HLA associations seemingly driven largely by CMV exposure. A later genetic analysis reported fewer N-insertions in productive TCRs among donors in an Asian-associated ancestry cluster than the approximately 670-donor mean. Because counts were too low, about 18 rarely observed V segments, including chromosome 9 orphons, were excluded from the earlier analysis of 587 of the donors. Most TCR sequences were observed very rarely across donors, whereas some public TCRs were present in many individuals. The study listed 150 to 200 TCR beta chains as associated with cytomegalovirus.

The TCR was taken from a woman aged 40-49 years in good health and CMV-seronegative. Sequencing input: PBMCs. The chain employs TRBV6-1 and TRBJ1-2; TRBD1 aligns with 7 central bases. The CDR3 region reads CASSEPGQRIYGYTF. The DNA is TGTGCCAGCAGTGAACCGGGACAGAGAATCTATGGCTACACCTTC.